One and the same sample provided the 17 T cell receptor beta chains below, sequenced in a study of blood T cell repertoires in COVID-19 (TCRdb year 2020). The library was generated by the immunoSEQ multiplex PCR assay. What TCRdb holds here is the immuneACCESS table cut down to in-frame rearrangements. Part of the clones is not present; checked against another copy, under half of the missing clones reflect an unresolved V gene, and the others are unexplained. The sample table lists around 190,000 clones, 80% to 90% of them with a count of one. The top ten hold more than 7.5% of the sample. The sample taken for sequencing was peripheral blood. The receptors here all came from a man between 50 and 59 years old with active or convalescent COVID-19.

CDR3 bases: TGTGCCAGCAGCCAGGGGGGGGCGAGCTATGGCTACACCTTC. This gives the protein CASSQGGASYGYTF. This chain links TRBV3-1 (or the pseudogene TRBV3-2) with TRBJ1-2; D may be TRBD1 (6 bases). Trimming left V 3 bases short and J 4 bases short, with 12 bases between. Germline CDR1 reads LGHDT; CDR2 reads YNNKEL (reference sequence). The CDR3 runs to 14 residues.

V gene TRBV3-1 (or the pseudogene TRBV3-2) combines with J gene TRBJ2-7; TRBD2 matches 8 bases. Per the germline V gene, CDR1 is LGHDT and CDR2 is YNNKEL (reference sequence). This CDR3 spans 15 amino acids. J gave up 5 bases and V 1 base, and 7 bases lay outside the gene matches. CDR3 protein: CASSQGLAGRHEQYF. CDR3 coding DNA: TGTGCCAGCAGCCAAGGATTAGCGGGACGCCACGAGCAGTACTTC.

The V and J genes are TRBV3-1 (or the pseudogene TRBV3-2) and TRBJ2-1, with TRBD1 as a possible D gene (5 bases). The CDR3 consists of 16 residues. Per germline, CDR1 LGHDT and CDR2 YNNKEL (reference sequence). V shed 0 bases and J shed 4 bases, with 13 bases lying between them. DNA for the CDR3: TGTGCCAGCAGCCAAGAAAGGGGTGTTCGATACAATGAGCAGTTCTTC. Its translation is CASSQERGVRYNEQFF.

The V gene is TRBV2, the J gene TRBJ1-4; TRBD1 is a possible D gene (5 bases). The CDR3 is 14 residues long. V lost 7 bases, J lost 5 bases, and 14 bases lay in between. Germline V gene sequence: CDR1 SNHLY, CDR2 FYNNEI. CDR3: CASTPGLRNEKLFF. CDR3 nucleotide sequence: TGTGCCAGCACACCGGGACTCAGGAATGAAAAACTGTTTTTT.

V gene TRBV19 combines with J gene TRBJ1-2; D perhaps matches TRBD1 (6 bases). The length of the CDR3 is 13 residues. Trimming pared 5 bases from V and 8 bases from J, leaving 15 bases between. CDR1 and CDR2 from the germline V gene are LNHDA and SQIVND (reference sequence). The CDR3 here is CASSRTVPAGYTF. The CDR3 DNA reads TGTGCCAGTAGTCGGACAGTCCCGGCGGGCTACACCTTC.

The V call is TRBV11-2, the J call TRBJ2-7, with D possibly matching TRBD1 (6 bases). The V end lost 5 bases, the J end lost 2 bases, and 13 bases lay between the germline ends. CDR3 length equals 14 residues. Germline lookup yields CDR1 SGHAT and CDR2 FQNNGV. In DNA, the CDR3 is TGTGCCAGCAGCCGACAGGTTCAGGCCTACGAGCAGTACTTC. It specifies CASSRQVQAYEQYF.

This clone was seen more than once but under ten times. V usage is TRBV4-2 and J usage is TRBJ2-7, with 10 bases that match TRBD2. The length of the CDR3 is 16 residues. V dropped 0 bases and J dropped 0; count of bases not matched to a gene: 2. The germline V gene has CDR1 LGHNA and CDR2 YNFKEQ. CDR3 sequence: CASSQDLAGVSYEQYF. The CDR3 DNA reads TGTGCCAGCAGCCAAGATCTAGCGGGAGTCTCCTACGAGCAGTACTTC.

The rearrangement uses TRBV25-1 and TRBJ1-2; perhaps TRBD1 as D (6 bases). In germline, CDR1 is MGHDK, CDR2 SYGVNS. The CDR3 is made up of 14 amino acids. The V end lost 6 bases, the J end lost 4 bases, and 15 bases lay between the germline ends. CDR3 residues: CASRSTGKGYGYTF. CDR3 nucleotides: TGTGCCAGCAGGTCAACAGGGAAAGGCTATGGCTACACCTTC.

Only a few counts were recorded for this clone. The CDR3 bases are TGTGCCACCAGTGACCCCGGGACTCAGGGGGGAATAGACATTCAGTACTTC. Amino acids: CATSDPGTQGGIDIQYF. V is TRBV24-1 and J is TRBJ2-4; tentatively, D is TRBD1 (7 bases). Per germline, CDR1 KGHDR and CDR2 SFDVKD. The CDR3 length is 17 residues. Trimming stripped 4 bases from V and 8 bases from J, with 23 bases between.

The CDR3 reads CASSEGDRGEKLFF. The CDR3 DNA sequence: TGTGCCAGCAGCGAGGGAGACAGGGGGGAAAAACTGTTTTTT. V usage is TRBV9 and J usage is TRBJ1-4; 9 nucleotides line up with TRBD1. The CDR3 loop spans 14 amino acids. The trim removed 3 bases at V and 8 bases at J, leaving 5 bases unmatched. Germline assignment: CDR1 SGDLS and CDR2 YYNGEE.

Regarding this clone: Additional DNA sequences in this sample encode the identical CDR3. This rearrangement joins TRBV11-2 to TRBJ2-7; D is possibly TRBD2 (6 bases). This CDR3 comprises 14 residues. Germline CDR1 is SGHAT and CDR2 is FQNNGV. Deletions cut 2 bases from V and 3 bases from J, with 11 bases between. Here the CDR3 reads CASSLYRGGYEQYF. In DNA, the CDR3 is TGTGCCAGCAGCTTATATAGGGGAGGCTACGAGCAGTACTTC.

The chain joins TRBV3-1 (or the pseudogene TRBV3-2) to TRBJ1-5; 8 positions agree with TRBD1. This CDR3 is 16 amino acids long. In germline, CDR1 is LGHDT, CDR2 YNNKEL (reference sequence). J gave up 6 bases and V 2 bases, and 9 bases lay outside the gene matches. Here the CDR3 DNA reads TGTGCCAGCAGCCAATCGTCAGGGGGCGCGGGTCAGCCCCAGCATTTT. Protein: CASSQSSGGAGQPQHF.

This rearrangement joins TRBV29-1 to TRBJ1-2; TRBD1 is a possible D gene (6 bases). CDR1 SQVTM and CDR2 ANQGSEA come from the germline V gene. This CDR3 region has 11 residues. The CDR3 DNA follows: TGCGAGGGCAGGGGAGGGGATGGCTACACCTTC. This encodes CEGRGGDGYTF. The variable domain in full, with the rest retrieved from reference TRBV29-1 and TRBJ1-2, is SAVISQKPSRDICQRGTSLTIQCQVDSQVTMMFWYRQQPGQSLTLIATANQGSEATYESGFVIDKFPISRPNLTFSTLTVSNMSPEDSSIYLCEGRGGDGYTFGSGTRLTVV.

The chain employs TRBV9 and TRBJ1-1, with TRBD1 as a possible D gene (6 bases). V lost 0 bases to trimming and J lost 1 base, with 10 bases between them. The germline gives CDR1 SGDLS, CDR2 YYNGEE. The CDR3 length is 15 residues. CDR3 DNA: TGTGCCAGCAGCGTAGAGCAGGGGTCGAACACTGAAGCTTTCTTT. Its translation is CASSVEQGSNTEAFF.

The J gene is TRBJ2-1, the V gene TRBV19; D unresolved. Germline V gives CDR1 LNHDA, CDR2 SQIVND (reference sequence). The CDR3 has 13 residues. V lost 7 bases and J lost 6, with 13 bases in between. CDR3 sequence: CASTPGGLNEQFF. The CDR3 bases are TGTGCCAGTACCCCCGGCGGCCTCAATGAGCAGTTCTTC.

Only one count was recorded for this clone. The J gene is TRBJ1-2, the V gene TRBV3-1 (or the pseudogene TRBV3-2); D is uncertain. Germline assignment: CDR1 LGHDT and CDR2 YNNKEL (reference sequence). Trimming took off 0 bases at V and 8 bases at J, with 13 bases between the two ends. The CDR3 consists of 14 residues. The CDR3 coding sequence is TGTGCCAGCAGCCAAGATGACAACTCTGGGGGCTACACCTTC. Residues: CASSQDDNSGGYTF.

The CDR3 loop is CASSVAGYPRETQYF. The CDR3 DNA sequence: TGTGCCAGCAGCGTCGCGGGGTACCCAAGGGAGACCCAGTACTTC. The V call is TRBV11-3, the J call TRBJ2-5, with D possibly TRBD2 on 6 matching bases. V gave up 5 bases and J gave up 5 bases, with 18 bases separating them. From germline, CDR1 is SGHNT and CDR2 YENEEA. CDR3 length equals 15 residues.